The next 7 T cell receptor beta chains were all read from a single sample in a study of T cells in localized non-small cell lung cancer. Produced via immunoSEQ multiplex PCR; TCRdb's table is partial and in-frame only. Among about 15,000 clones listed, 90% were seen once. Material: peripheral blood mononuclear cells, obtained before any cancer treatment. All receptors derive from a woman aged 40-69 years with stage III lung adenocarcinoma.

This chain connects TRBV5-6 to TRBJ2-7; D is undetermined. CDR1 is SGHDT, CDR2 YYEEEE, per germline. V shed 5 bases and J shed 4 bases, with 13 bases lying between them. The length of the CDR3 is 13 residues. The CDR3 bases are TGTGCCAGCAGATCATGGGTATTATACGAGCAGTACTTC. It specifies CASRSWVLYEQYF.

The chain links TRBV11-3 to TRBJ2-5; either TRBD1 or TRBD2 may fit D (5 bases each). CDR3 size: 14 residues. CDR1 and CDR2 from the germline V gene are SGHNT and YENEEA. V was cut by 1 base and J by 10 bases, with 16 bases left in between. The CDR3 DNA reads TGTGCCAGCAGCTTAGTCGGAGCCCCTGGGGGCCAGTACTTC. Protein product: CASSLVGAPGGQYF.

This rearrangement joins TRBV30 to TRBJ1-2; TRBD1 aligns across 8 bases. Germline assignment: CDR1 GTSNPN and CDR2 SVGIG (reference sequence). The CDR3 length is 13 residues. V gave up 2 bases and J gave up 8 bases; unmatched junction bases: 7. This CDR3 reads CAWSLQGDRGYTF. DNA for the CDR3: TGTGCCTGGAGTTTACAGGGGGATAGAGGCTACACCTTC.

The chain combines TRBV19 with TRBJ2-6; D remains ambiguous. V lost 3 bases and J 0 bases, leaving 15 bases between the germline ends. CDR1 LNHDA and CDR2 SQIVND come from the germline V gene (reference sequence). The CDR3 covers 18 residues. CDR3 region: CASSIRKGSRSGANVLTF. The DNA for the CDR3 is TGTGCCAGTAGTATCAGGAAGGGCAGTCGCTCTGGGGCCAACGTCCTGACTTTC.

The CDR3 region has the DNA TGCGCCAGCAGCCAAAAGCTAGGACTATCCTACAATGAGCAGTTCTTC. This gives the protein CASSQKLGLSYNEQFF. The chain has TRBV4-1 and TRBJ2-1; a possible D gene is TRBD2 (6 bases). The CDR3 runs 16 residues. V was trimmed by 2 bases and J by 1 base, leaving 12 bases between them. Germline values: CDR1 MGHRA, CDR2 YSYEKL.

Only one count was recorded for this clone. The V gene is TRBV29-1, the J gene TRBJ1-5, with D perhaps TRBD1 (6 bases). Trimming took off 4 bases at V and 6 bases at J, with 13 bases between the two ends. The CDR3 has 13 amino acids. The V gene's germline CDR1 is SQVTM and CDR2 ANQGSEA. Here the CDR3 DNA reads TGCAGCGTTGGCTTACAGGGAGGTCAGCCCCAGCATTTT. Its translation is CSVGLQGGQPQHF.

The chain's CDR3 is CASGLVLRWYKNSTDTQYF. In nucleotides, the CDR3 is TGTGCTAGTGGTTTGGTACTACGGTGGTACAAAAACAGCACAGATACGCAGTATTTT. The chain has TRBV12-5 and TRBJ2-3; no reliable D call. V gave up 0 bases and J gave up 0 bases, with 19 bases separating them. The CDR3 runs 19 residues. Germline CDR1 and CDR2: LGHNT and FRNRAP.